The rows below give T cell receptor beta chains drawn from one sample of a study of T cells in Graves' hyperthyroidism and ophthalmopathy. MiXCR, applied by TCRdb to the multiplex PCR reads, yields one record per CDR3 protein. The sample has around 440,000 distinct CDR3 sequences; around 16% are singletons. The sequenced sample was blood. These receptors were obtained from a woman under 30 with Graves' hyperthyroidism. Each CDR3 is given with its conserved first and last residue. Each record gives: CDR3 length, V gene, J gene, CDR3 protein.

15	TRBV6-1	TRBJ2-2	CASRAGGGETGELFF
15	TRBV11-2	TRBJ2-7	CASSLGLAGTYEQYF
16	TRBV7-8	TRBJ2-3	CASSLRVYTSTDTQYF
18	TRBV12-3/TRBV12-4	TRBJ2-5	CASSSPTFSGGAGETQYF
15	TRBV10-3	TRBJ1-1	CAASIDVYKNTEAFF
11	TRBV3-1	TRBJ1-2	CASSQGLGSTF
14	TRBV20-1	TRBJ2-1	CSARDLSGTNEQFF
16	TRBV5-1	TRBJ1-1	CASSLDSRGFGTEAFF
16	TRBV20-1	TRBJ2-7	CSASGSPGGTSTVQYF
13	TRBV6-1	TRBJ2-5	CASSDPGRETQYF
13	TRBV15	TRBJ2-7	CATSRDLTPEQYF
13	TRBV3-1	TRBJ2-3	CASSQDPYNTQYF
18	TRBV3-1	TRBJ2-1	CASSPGLAGIGSGNEQFF
12	TRBV29-1	TRBJ1-4	CSAGTGDEKLFF
18	TRBV12-3/TRBV12-4	TRBJ1-1	CASSLMLQGAWGNTEAFF
15	TRBV5-1	TRBJ2-2	CASSSGTENTGELFF
19	TRBV27	TRBJ2-2	CASSPRGLAGVGLTGELFF
14	TRBV12-3/TRBV12-4	TRBJ1-1	CASSLLQGIPEAFF
15	TRBV6-1	TRBJ1-3	CAAGNRGSPGNTIYF
14	TRBV7-2	TRBJ1-5	CASSLGLRDQPQHF
15	TRBV5-5	TRBJ2-1	CASSLEAGVRNEQFF
13	TRBV20-1	TRBJ1-6	CSAKGSYNSPLHF
17	TRBV2	TRBJ1-1	CASKRDRGFFGNTEAFF
17	TRBV11-2	TRBJ2-6	CASRETSGRLGANVLTF
16	TRBV28	TRBJ2-2	CASTTSGRVDTGELFF
19	TRBV2	TRBJ1-4	CASSGDGFRDSPVNEKLFF
14	TRBV13	TRBJ2-1	CASSPRSSYHEQFF
13	TRBV6-5	TRBJ2-5	CASSYSGAETQYF
15	TRBV7-2	TRBJ2-7	CASSLVGRSSYEQYF
16	TRBV27	TRBJ1-3	CASSPVGQISGNTIYF
14	TRBV18	TRBJ2-1	CASSPRDRADEQFF
15	TRBV28	TRBJ1-1	CASSQRWAGATEAFF
17	TRBV3-1	TRBJ1-1	CASSHRQGFTRNTEAFF
14	TRBV28	TRBJ2-7	CASSLRGLNYEQYF
14	TRBV5-1	TRBJ1-1	CASSATGAYHEAFF
13	TRBV19	TRBJ2-7	CASSRGRAYEQYF
13	TRBV5-1	TRBJ2-7	CASSLMGFYEQYF
13	TRBV28	TRBJ2-7	CASSFGGSDEQYF
13	TRBV3-1	TRBJ1-2	CASSQGRGTGYTF
16	TRBV10-3	TRBJ2-3	CAISEWSGKSTDTQYF
15	TRBV11-1	TRBJ2-5	CASSLVGQPQETQYF
16	TRBV27	TRBJ1-1	CASSLWGGGMNTEAFF
16	TRBV13	TRBJ1-2	CASSSKEARADYGYTF
15	TRBV4-3	TRBJ1-1	CASSRNSGLDTEAFF
14	TRBV2	TRBJ2-7	CASSEAYARPEQYF
15	TRBV7-8	TRBJ2-2	CASSPVGVDTGELFF